The 15 T cell receptor beta chains presented below share a single source sample, sequenced in a study of T cells in Graves' hyperthyroidism and ophthalmopathy. TCR beta CDR3 regions were amplified from RNA. The TCR CDR3 first-round RT-PCR relied on the HTBI primer set. TCRdb analysed the multiplex PCR reads with MiXCR anew, one entry per CDR3 protein. The sample has approximately 300,000 distinct CDR3 sequences; approximately 19% are singletons. The sample taken for sequencing was blood. Receptors were obtained from a man aged 45-65 years with Graves' ophthalmopathy.

The chain recombines TRBV20-1 with TRBJ2-1, with D unresolved. Germline V gene data show CDR1 as DFQATT and CDR2 as SNEGSKA (reference sequence). The V and J ends lost 6 bases and 8 bases respectively, with 14 bases between them. The CDR3 is made up of 12 amino acids. The CDR3 nucleotides are TGCAGTGCGTCCCGCCCTCAAGATGAGCAGTTCTTC. It translates to CSASRPQDEQFF.

The rearrangement joins TRBV7-9 to TRBJ2-7; no firm D call. The length of the CDR3 is 15 residues. The V gene lost 2 bases and the J gene lost 0 bases, with 11 bases spanning the gap. Germline V gene sequence: CDR1 SEHNR, CDR2 FQNEAQ (reference sequence). The CDR3 DNA reads TGTGCCAGCAGCTTAACGGACGCAAGCTCCTACGAGCAGTACTTC. Translated, it gives CASSLTDASSYEQYF.

This clonotype has ten or more counts. The V call is TRBV6-6, the J call TRBJ2-7; D uncertain. The CDR3 spans 14 residues. V was clipped by 2 bases and J by 2 bases, with 10 bases between them. Germline V gene sequence: CDR1 MNHNY, CDR2 SVGAGI (reference sequence). CDR3 nucleotides: TGTGCCAGCAGTTACGGACCGGAGACCTACGAGCAGTACTTC. This encodes CASSYGPETYEQYF.

This chain connects TRBV24-1 to TRBJ2-7; D perhaps matches TRBD1 (6 bases). The germline V and J ends were trimmed by 4 bases and 0 bases, with 15 bases remaining between them. This CDR3 is 16 amino acids long. CDR1 is KGHDR, CDR2 SFDVKD, per germline. CDR3 in DNA: TGTGCCACCAGTGACAGTACCAGGGGTAGCTCCTACGAGCAGTACTTC. As protein: CATSDSTRGSSYEQYF.

The chain couples TRBV10-3 to TRBJ2-2; D uncertain. V was cut by 6 bases and J by 4 bases, with 15 bases left in between. This CDR3 is built from 15 residues. The germline V gene encodes CDR1 ENHRY and CDR2 SYGVKD. CDR3 region: CAISRQPLSTGELFF. CDR3 bases: TGTGCCATCAGCAGGCAGCCACTTAGCACCGGGGAGCTGTTTTTT.

This clonotype was detected only a few times. The chain is built from TRBV5-6 and TRBJ2-1; 10 positions match TRBD2. V gave up 6 bases and J gave up 8 bases; unmatched junction bases: 8. This CDR3 has 14 amino acids. Per germline, CDR1 SGHDT and CDR2 YYEEEE. The CDR3 sequence is CASKPSGSRYEQFF. DNA of the CDR3: TGTGCCAGCAAACCTAGCGGGAGTAGGTATGAGCAGTTCTTC.

The chain carries TRBV5-1 and TRBJ1-3, with 7 nucleotides matching TRBD1. CDR3 length: 14 amino acids. V shed 4 bases and J 3 bases; nucleotides not matched to a gene: 4. The germline gives CDR1 SGHRS, CDR2 YFSETQ. This CDR3 is CASSRQGDGNTIYF. CDR3 DNA: TGCGCCAGCAGCCGACAGGGAGATGGAAACACCATATATTTT.

The table lists this clonotype with many counts. The V and J genes are TRBV28 and TRBJ2-7; 9 nucleotides align to TRBD1. The CDR3 has 16 residues. The germline V gene has CDR1 MDHEN and CDR2 SYDVKM. J was trimmed by 2 bases and V by 6 bases; bases with no gene match: 11. This CDR3 is CASRSTGGENPYEQYF. The CDR3 DNA is TGTGCCAGCAGATCCACAGGGGGCGAAAACCCCTACGAGCAGTACTTC.

Written as DNA, the CDR3 is TGTGCCAGCAGGTCTAGCGGGACCAGCTCCTACGAGCAGTACTTC. It codes for CASRSSGTSSYEQYF. This chain links TRBV6-2 or TRBV6-3 with TRBJ2-7; TRBD2 matches 9 bases. This CDR3 has 15 residues. V shed 6 bases, J shed 0 bases, and the junction held 6 bases outside the gene matches. Germline loops: CDR1 MNHEY, CDR2 SVGEGT.

This clonotype came up many times. The rearrangement links TRBV5-6 to TRBJ2-1; 12 bases are shared with TRBD2. Germline CDR1 and CDR2: SGHDT and YYEEEE. CDR3 size: 16 residues. Trimming cost V 4 bases and J 9 bases; bases outside gene matches: 11. The CDR3 sequence is CASSARPSGRAFEQFF. DNA of the CDR3: TGTGCCAGCAGCGCCCGACCTAGCGGGAGGGCCTTTGAGCAGTTCTTC.

J is TRBJ2-1 and V is TRBV6-5; 7 bases map to TRBD2. The CDR3 spans 15 residues. Germline V CDR1 and CDR2: MNHEY, SVGAGI. V gave up 2 bases and J gave up 4 bases; unmatched junction bases: 5. The CDR3 spells CASSYAASGYNEQFF. The CDR3, as DNA: TGTGCCAGCAGTTACGCGGCTAGCGGTTACAATGAGCAGTTCTTC.

This clonotype was observed a few times. The chain carries TRBV9 and TRBJ2-2; D is possibly TRBD2 (7 bases). V was shortened by 4 bases and J by 2 bases, with 15 bases between the two germline ends. Per germline, CDR1 SGDLS and CDR2 YYNGEE. The CDR3 loop spans 16 amino acids. The CDR3, as DNA: TGTGCCAGCAGCCAAGGGGGGGCTTCTAACACCGGGGAGCTGTTTTTT. Translation gives CASSQGGASNTGELFF.

The chain links TRBV2 to TRBJ2-3; 13 bases align to TRBD2. Germline V lookup: CDR1 SNHLY, CDR2 FYNNEI. CDR3 length equals 15 residues. Unmatched junction bases numbered 5, after V lost 7 bases and J lost 4 bases. The CDR3: CASTRLAGGADTQYF. CDR3 in DNA: TGTGCCAGCACCCGACTAGCGGGAGGCGCAGATACGCAGTATTTT.

This clonotype was seen many times. This rearrangement joins TRBV13 to TRBJ2-5; no definite D call. This CDR3 is 12 amino acids long. Germline CDR1 PRHDT, CDR2 FYEKMQ (reference sequence). Trimming cost V 4 bases and J 5 bases, with 8 bases left between them. For the CDR3, the DNA is TGTGCCAGCAGCTCCCCTCGGGAGACCCAGTACTTC. Protein product: CASSSPRETQYF. Complete variable domain (other parts from reference TRBV13 and TRBJ2-5): AAGVIQSPRHLIKEKRETATLKCYPIPRHDTVYWYQQGPGQDPQFLISFYEKMQSDKGSIPDRFSAQQFSDYHSELNMSSLELGDSALYFCASSSPRETQYFGPGTRLLVL.

This clonotype came up many times. The V gene is TRBV6-1, the J gene TRBJ1-5; D gene unclear. The CDR3 extends over 13 amino acids. The ends were cut back, 5 bases at V and 3 bases at J, with 8 bases in the middle. CDR1 is MNHNS, CDR2 SASEGT, per germline. Written as DNA, the CDR3 is TGTGCCAGCAGTTCCCTGCCCAATCAGCCCCAGCATTTT. Protein product: CASSSLPNQPQHF.